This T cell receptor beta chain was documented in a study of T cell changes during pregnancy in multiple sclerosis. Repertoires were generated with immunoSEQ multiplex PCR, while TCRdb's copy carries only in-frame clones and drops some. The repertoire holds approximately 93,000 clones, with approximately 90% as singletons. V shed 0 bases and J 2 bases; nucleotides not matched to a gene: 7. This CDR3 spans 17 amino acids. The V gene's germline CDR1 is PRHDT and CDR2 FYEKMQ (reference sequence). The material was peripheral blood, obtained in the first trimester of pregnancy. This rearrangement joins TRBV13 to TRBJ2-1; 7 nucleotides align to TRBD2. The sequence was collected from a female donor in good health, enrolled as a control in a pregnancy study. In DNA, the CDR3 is TGTGCCAGCAGCTTAGGGCCCGGGGCGGGGGCCTACAATGAGCAGTTCTTC. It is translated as CASSLGPGAGAYNEQFF.